This T cell receptor (beta chain) stems from a study of T cells in Graves' hyperthyroidism and ophthalmopathy. Overall study context: Peripheral blood specimens were obtained at initial diagnosis, prior to any treatment.

Using RNA transcripts as the source, TCR beta CDR3 regions were amplified. Primed by the HTBI set, a first-round RT-PCR was run on the TCR CDR3. TCRdb itself ran the multiplex PCR reads through MiXCR, one entry per CDR3 protein. This sample has 300,000 to 500,000 distinct CDR3 sequences, with about 15% found just once. At least ten counts were recorded for this clonotype. Material for sequencing was blood. This TCR came from a woman under 40 with Graves' hyperthyroidism.

The CDR3 nucleotides are TGTGCCAGCAGCCAATCTGACAGGGGGGGGGAGACCCAGTACTTC. Translated, it gives CASSQSDRGGETQYF. The chain combines TRBV4-2 with TRBJ2-5; 9 bases are shared with TRBD1. V shed 2 bases, J shed 5 bases, and the junction held 6 bases outside the gene matches. This CDR3 is 15 amino acids long. From germline, CDR1 is LGHNA and CDR2 YNFKEQ.